The present T cell receptor (beta chain) was sequenced within a study of graft-versus-host responses after intestinal transplantation (dated by TCRdb to the early 2020s). About the study as a whole: The transplants that recipients received were multivisceral, liver-intestinal, or isolated intestinal. After intestinal transplantation, graft-versus-host and host-versus-graft alloreactive T cell clones were followed in the graft, circulation and bone marrow using bulk TCR-beta CDR3 sequencing. The cohort enrolled about 23 intestinal transplant recipients, one of whom was a retransplant, and a few patients without pretransplant specimens were excluded. Samples from a few later patients were sequenced in-house on an Illumina MiSeq with MiXCR processing rather than by the commercial service. A peak of at least 4% donor T cells among recipient peripheral blood mononuclear cells was the definition used for donor T cell macrochimerism. To identify alloreactive clones, pre-transplant mixed lymphocyte reaction products were sequenced and then compared with unstimulated pre-transplant donor and recipient T cells. All recipients received anti-thymocyte globulin induction followed by maintenance tacrolimus and steroids for around three years. Broad study findings and their caveats: In the allografts of patients with donor T cell macrochimerism, GvH to HvG T cell clonal ratios were high. The conclusions were limited by the relatively low number and heterogeneity of the intestinal transplant patients. Early after transplant, peak levels of circulating GvH clones were found to be associated with declines in HvG clones. GvH clones were detected in recipient bone marrow, and some appeared earlier in ileal mucosa or blood, consistent with an intestinal mucosal origin.

The time point label on this specimen signifies: cells obtained before transplantation from donor or recipient. CD3+CD4+ and CD3+CD8+ populations were FACS-sorted from unstimulated pre-transplant donor and recipient cells taken from spleen or lymph nodes. In this sample, this clone turned up once. The antigen it binds to is not known. No qualities accompany the bases; no much larger clone lies one base away. The protocol used for the library was the immunoSEQ multiplex PCR assay. For most patients, genomic DNA was isolated with the Qiagen DNeasy Blood and Tissue Kit and sent frozen to Adaptive Biotechnologies for TCR sequencing. For most patients, genomic DNA was subjected to high-throughput TCR-beta CDR3 sequencing by Adaptive Biotechnologies. The study's processing was this. Adaptive's ImmunoSEQ software supplied the TCR sequencing data for 18 patients, while MiXCR and VDJtools were used to process three other patients. To correct CD4 versus CD8 sorting errors, any sequence found in both subsets at a frequency ratio below 5:1 was removed. CDR3 nucleotide sequences shared between donor and recipient were removed because their origin could not be assigned. To be classed as alloreactive, a clone needed at least 2-fold expansion over unstimulated cells and a minimum CFSE-low frequency of 0.002% (template counts) or 0.001% (read counts). Clones were considered mappable if detected in sequenced pre-transplant spleen, lymph node, or MLR CFSE-low populations of the donor or recipient. The cumulative frequency of alloreactive clones was calculated as a percentage of all sequences, weighted by copy number. Sourced from immuneACCESS, this table was stored by TCRdb with only in-frame sequences that have V and J called. A share of the clones is absent; for the studies checked, an unresolved V gene accounts for under half, and the remainder has no known explanation. That table furnishes V, J and clone size, whereas the DNA furnished D and trimming. Here the sample has 85,000 to 95,000 clones; 85% to 95% occur a single time. The leading ten clones occupy about 2% of the sample.

For CDR1 and CDR2, the germline V gene lists SGHTS and YDEGEE. Relative to germline, V is missing 0 bases and J is missing 7 bases, with 5 bases of the junction outside any gene match. Including cysteine and phenylalanine, the CDR3 has 16 amino acids. The only DNA kept is the CDR3, 48 bases in frame from the first base. This receptor was obtained from a human donor who received an intestinal transplant. The sample was unstimulated CD8+ T cells sorted from spleen or lymph node cells, taken before intestinal transplant. The sequence joins TRBV5-8 to TRBJ2-1; 12 junctional bases match TRBD2. The nucleotide sequence is TGTGCCAGCAGCTTGGTTGGACTAGCGGGGTTTAATGAGCAGTTCTTC. This encodes CASSLVGLAGFNEQFF.